These T cell receptor beta chains were read from a single sample in a study of blood T cell repertoires in COVID-19. Repertoires were generated with immunoSEQ multiplex PCR, while TCRdb's copy carries only in-frame clones and drops some. The profile shows some 200,000 clones, approximately 80% of them singletons. Sequencing was done on a sample of peripheral blood. These receptors were obtained from a woman over 75 with COVID-19, enrolled during active disease. CDR3s include the opening cysteine and the closing phenylalanine or tryptophan. The D gene is left open where the match is weak. Not all rows give a size; the values are once, few, many and, for expanded clones, a class.

d_call: TRBD1
v_call: TRBV7-9
clone_size: once
j_call: TRBJ1-3
cdr3_aa: CASSTDRGAGNTIYF
cdr3_nt: TGTGCCAGCAGCACCGACAGGGGGGCTGGAAACACCATATATTTT

d_call: TRBD1
v_call: TRBV29-1
clone_size: .
j_call: TRBJ1-5
cdr3_aa: CSVEGQGDQPQHF
cdr3_nt: TGCAGCGTTGAAGGACAGGGGGATCAGCCCCAGCATTTT

d_call: TRBD1
v_call: TRBV11-2
clone_size: once
j_call: TRBJ1-2
cdr3_aa: CASSLDALWGQGGYTF
cdr3_nt: TGTGCCAGCAGCTTAGACGCTTTATGGGGACAGGGCGGCTACACCTTC

d_call: TRBD1
v_call: TRBV18
clone_size: .
j_call: TRBJ2-1
cdr3_aa: CASSPPLGTDSYNEQFF
cdr3_nt: TGTGCCAGCTCACCACCTTTAGGGACAGACTCCTACAATGAGCAGTTCTTC

d_call: .
v_call: TRBV4-2
clone_size: .
j_call: TRBJ2-3
cdr3_aa: CASSQAGDTQYF
cdr3_nt: TGTGCCAGCAGCCAGGCGGGGGATACGCAGTATTTT

d_call: .
v_call: TRBV23-1
clone_size: .
j_call: TRBJ1-3
cdr3_aa: CASSLGDRINTIYF
cdr3_nt: TGCGCCAGCAGTCTAGGCGACAGGATAAACACCATATATTTT

d_call: .
v_call: TRBV19
clone_size: once
j_call: TRBJ2-3
cdr3_aa: CASSWGGSTDTQYF
cdr3_nt: TGTGCCAGTAGTTGGGGGGGCAGCACAGATACGCAGTATTTT

d_call: TRBD2
v_call: TRBV4-1
clone_size: .
j_call: TRBJ2-1
cdr3_aa: CASSPLGTSGREVNEQFF
cdr3_nt: TGCGCCAGCAGCCCCCTGGGGACTAGCGGGAGGGAGGTGAATGAGCAGTTCTTC

d_call: TRBD1
v_call: TRBV7-8
clone_size: .
j_call: TRBJ1-2
cdr3_aa: CASSRGTANYGYTF
cdr3_nt: TGTGCCAGCAGTCGGGGGACAGCTAACTATGGCTACACCTTC

d_call: TRBD1
v_call: TRBV20-1
clone_size: few
j_call: TRBJ1-2
cdr3_aa: CSASATGGVSYGYTF
cdr3_nt: TGCAGTGCTAGTGCCACAGGGGGCGTTTCGTATGGCTACACCTTC

d_call: TRBD1
v_call: TRBV5-1
clone_size: .
j_call: TRBJ2-3
cdr3_aa: CASSYRGRLDADTQYF
cdr3_nt: TGCGCCAGCAGCTACAGGGGGCGTCTAGACGCAGATACGCAGTATTTT

d_call: .
v_call: TRBV24-1
clone_size: once
j_call: TRBJ2-1
cdr3_aa: CATKGGGKNEQFF
cdr3_nt: TGTGCCACCAAAGGGGGGGGGAAAAATGAGCAGTTCTTC

d_call: TRBD1
v_call: TRBV29-1
clone_size: .
j_call: TRBJ2-7
cdr3_aa: CSVEGTGGAEQYF
cdr3_nt: TGCAGCGTTGAAGGGACAGGGGGCGCCGAGCAGTACTTC

d_call: TRBD2
v_call: TRBV6-1
clone_size: .
j_call: TRBJ2-5
cdr3_aa: CASRLAGGETQYF
cdr3_nt: TGTGCCAGCAGACTAGCGGGAGGAGAGACCCAGTACTTC

d_call: .
v_call: TRBV5-4
clone_size: .
j_call: TRBJ1-4
cdr3_aa: CASSSQQGSSLGEKLFF
cdr3_nt: TGTGCCAGCAGCTCGCAGCAGGGTTCGTCTCTAGGTGAAAAACTGTTTTTT

d_call: .
v_call: TRBV15
clone_size: .
j_call: TRBJ2-3
cdr3_aa: CATSMWGADTQYF
cdr3_nt: TGTGCCACCAGCATGTGGGGCGCAGATACGCAGTATTTT